This T cell receptor (beta chain) was sequenced in a study of CD8 T cells in Susac syndrome. RNA was extracted with the RNeasy kit, and a quantity of 0.5 to 1 ug was reverse transcribed using random hexamers. immunoSEQ multiplex PCR amplified TCR beta CDR3 across 54 Vbeta, 13 Jbeta. One entry per CDR3 protein results from TCRdb running MiXCR on the immunoSEQ multiplex PCR reads. This sample has 100,000 to 150,000 distinct CDR3 sequences, with around 94% found just once. The germline V gene encodes CDR1 MNHEY and CDR2 SVGEGT. V dropped 0 bases and J dropped 1; count of bases not matched to a gene: 9. This CDR3 is built from 17 residues. The controls were healthy donors who were matched for age and sex. The TEMRA cells underwent FACS enrichment, while the CD8+ and CD4+ T cells underwent negative isolation.

The material sequenced was CD4+ T cells from PBMCs. The chain recombines TRBV6-2 or TRBV6-3 with TRBJ2-7; 7 nucleotides match TRBD1. This TCR was sampled from a human donor in good health. DNA for the CDR3: TGTGCCAGCAGTTACTCGATCCGGGGACAGCGGTCCTACGAGCAGTACTTC. Its translation is CASSYSIRGQRSYEQYF.